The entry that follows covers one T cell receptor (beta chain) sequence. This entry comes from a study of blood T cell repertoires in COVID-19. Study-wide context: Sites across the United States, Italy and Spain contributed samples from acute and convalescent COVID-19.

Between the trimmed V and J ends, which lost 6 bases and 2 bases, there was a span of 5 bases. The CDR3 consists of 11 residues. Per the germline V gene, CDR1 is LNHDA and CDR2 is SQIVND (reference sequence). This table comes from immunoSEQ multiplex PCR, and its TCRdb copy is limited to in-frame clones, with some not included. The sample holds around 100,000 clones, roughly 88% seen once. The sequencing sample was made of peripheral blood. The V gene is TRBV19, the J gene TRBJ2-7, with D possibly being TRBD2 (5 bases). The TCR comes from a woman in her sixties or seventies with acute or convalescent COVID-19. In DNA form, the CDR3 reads TGTGCCAGTAGCGGGACCTACGAGCAGTACTTC. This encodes CASSGTYEQYF.